The source of this T cell receptor (beta chain) is a study of T cell repertoires in cytomegalovirus infection (dated by TCRdb to the late 2010s). Background on the whole study: Recently identified HLA-C-restricted CMV epitopes, whose presentation resists viral immunomodulation, were targeted by peptide stimulations together with well-studied HLA-B-restricted epitopes. Donor HLA type was relevant to the analysis, because carriage of CMV infection together with the matching HLA type was indicated by public TCR beta signatures. Findings and caveats that apply to the study as a whole: The ex vivo response was dominated by HLA-C-restricted CMV-specific TCR beta clonotypes, and the single most frequent clonotype in two of eight donors was supplied by these HLA-C-restricted clonotypes. Cumulative frequency of public TCR beta family members discriminated carriers of CMV infection plus the relevant HLA type in this cohort and an independent approximately 370-donor cohort.

V sheds 6 bases and J sheds 3 bases, leaving 14 bases between their ends. The CDR3, cysteine through phenylalanine, is 14 amino acids long. The retained sequence is limited to the CDR3, 42 bases, with the frame set at the first base. Reading the germline V gene gives CDR1 MNHEY and CDR2 SVGEGT. This specimen's treatment or condition label, interpreted: in vitro stimulation with specific CMV peptide epitopes to enrich CMV-specific T cells. On this clonotype itself: Its target antigen remains unknown. No per-base quality is available; no much larger clone lies one base away.

Reads for this sample came from an Illumina HiSeq 1500. TCRdb's own reprocessing of the public reads used fastp at Q25 and MiXCR and kept productive beta chains. Rows matching on CDR3 protein sequence are summarized as one entry with the most common DNA and genes. The sample profile shows fewer than 1,000,000 distinct CDR3 sequences; approximately 32% of them were found once. The top ten clones comprise roughly 12% of the sample. Source: cultured CD8+ T cells from PBMCs, taken from culture after CMV antigen stimulation. The sequence joins TRBV6-2 or TRBV6-3 to TRBJ1-1, with TRBD1 tentatively as D gene (5 bases match). The source of this sequence is a human donor in good health (CMV status not recorded). Some clones in this sample may be carry-over from other donors' samples. The CDR3 region has the sequence CASRPWGRDTEAFF. The DNA reads TGTGCCAGCAGGCCGTGGGGGAGGGACACTGAAGCTTTCTTT.